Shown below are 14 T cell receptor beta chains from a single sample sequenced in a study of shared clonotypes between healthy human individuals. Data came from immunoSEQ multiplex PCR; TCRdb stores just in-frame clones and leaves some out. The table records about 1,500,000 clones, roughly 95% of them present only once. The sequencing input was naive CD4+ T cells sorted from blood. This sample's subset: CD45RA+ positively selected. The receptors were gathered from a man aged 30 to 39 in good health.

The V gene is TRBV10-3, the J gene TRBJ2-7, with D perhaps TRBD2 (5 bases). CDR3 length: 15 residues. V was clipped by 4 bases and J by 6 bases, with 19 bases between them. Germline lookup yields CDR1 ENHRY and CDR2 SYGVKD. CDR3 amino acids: CAISALGVSMSEQYF. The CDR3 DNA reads TGTGCCATCAGTGCCCTCGGGGTTTCGATGAGCGAGCAGTACTTC.

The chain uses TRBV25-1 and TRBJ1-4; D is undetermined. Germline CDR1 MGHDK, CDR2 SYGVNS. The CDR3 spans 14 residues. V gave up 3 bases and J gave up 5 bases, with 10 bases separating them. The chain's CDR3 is CASSDLGLNEKLFF. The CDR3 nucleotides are TGTGCCAGCAGTGATCTGGGGTTAAATGAAAAACTGTTTTTT.

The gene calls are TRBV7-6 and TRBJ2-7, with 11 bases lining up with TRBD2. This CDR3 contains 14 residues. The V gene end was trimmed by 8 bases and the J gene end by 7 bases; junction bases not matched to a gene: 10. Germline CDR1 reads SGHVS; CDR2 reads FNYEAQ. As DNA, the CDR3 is TGTGCCAGCGGGCAAACTAGCGGGAGTGGGGAGCAGTACTTC. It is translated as CASGQTSGSGEQYF. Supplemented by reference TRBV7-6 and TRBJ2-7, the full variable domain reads GAGVSQSPRYKVTKRGQDVALRCDPISGHVSLYWYRQALGQGPEFLTYFNYEAQQDKSGLPNDRFSAERPEGSISTLTIQRTEQRDSAMYRCASGQTSGSGEQYFGPGTRLTVT.

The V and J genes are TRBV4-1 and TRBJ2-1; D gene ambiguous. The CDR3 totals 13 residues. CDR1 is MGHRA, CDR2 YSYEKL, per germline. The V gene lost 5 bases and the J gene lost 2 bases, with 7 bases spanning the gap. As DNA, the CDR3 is TGCGCCAGCAGCTTCAACCCCTACAATGAGCAGTTCTTC. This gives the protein CASSFNPYNEQFF.

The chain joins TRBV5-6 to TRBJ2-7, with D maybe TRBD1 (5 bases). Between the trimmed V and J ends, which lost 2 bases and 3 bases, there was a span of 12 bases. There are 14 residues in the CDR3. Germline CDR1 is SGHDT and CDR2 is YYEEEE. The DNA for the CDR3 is TGTGCCAGCAGCTTACCCAGGGTTAGCTACGAGCAGTACTTC. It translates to CASSLPRVSYEQYF. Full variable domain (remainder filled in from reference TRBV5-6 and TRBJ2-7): DAGVTQSPTHLIKTRGQQVTLRCSPKSGHDTVSWYQQALGQGPQFIFQYYEEEERQRGNFPDRFSGHQFPNYSSELNVNALLLGDSALYLCASSLPRVSYEQYFGPGTRLTVT.

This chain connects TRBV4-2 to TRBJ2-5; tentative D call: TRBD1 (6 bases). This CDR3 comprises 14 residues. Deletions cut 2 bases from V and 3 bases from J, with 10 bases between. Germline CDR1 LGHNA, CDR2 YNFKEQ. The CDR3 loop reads CASSQRAGEETQYF. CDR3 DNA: TGTGCCAGCAGCCAAAGGGCAGGGGAAGAGACCCAGTACTTC.

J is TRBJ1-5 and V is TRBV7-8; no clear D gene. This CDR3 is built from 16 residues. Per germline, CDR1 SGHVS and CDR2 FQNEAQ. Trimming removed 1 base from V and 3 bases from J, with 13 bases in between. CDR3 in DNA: TGTGCCAGCAGCTTAGTTGCGAGGATGGCCAATCAGCCCCAGCATTTT. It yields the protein CASSLVARMANQPQHF.

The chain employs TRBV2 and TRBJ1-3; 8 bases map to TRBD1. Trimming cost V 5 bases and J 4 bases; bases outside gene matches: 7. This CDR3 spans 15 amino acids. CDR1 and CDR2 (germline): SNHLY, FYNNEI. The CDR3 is CASSPDRAGGNTIYF. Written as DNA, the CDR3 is TGTGCCAGCAGTCCGGACAGGGCGGGAGGAAACACCATATATTTT. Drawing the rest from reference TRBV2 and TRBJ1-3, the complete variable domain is EPEVTQTPSHQVTQMGQEVILRCVPISNHLYFYWYRQILGQKVEFLVSFYNNEISEKSEIFDDQFSVERPDGSNFTLKIRSTKLEDSAMYFCASSPDRAGGNTIYFGEGSWLTVV.

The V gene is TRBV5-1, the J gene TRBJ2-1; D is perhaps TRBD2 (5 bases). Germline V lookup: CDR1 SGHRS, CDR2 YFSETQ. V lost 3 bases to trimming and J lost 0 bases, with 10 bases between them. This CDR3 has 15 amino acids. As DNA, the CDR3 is TGCGCCAGCAGCTCAGCGGCTAACTCCTACAATGAGCAGTTCTTC. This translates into CASSSAANSYNEQFF.

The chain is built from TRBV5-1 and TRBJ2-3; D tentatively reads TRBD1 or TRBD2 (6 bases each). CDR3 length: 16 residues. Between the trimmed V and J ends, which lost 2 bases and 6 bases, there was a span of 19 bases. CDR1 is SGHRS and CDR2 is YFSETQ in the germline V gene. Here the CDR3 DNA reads TGCGCCAGCAGCTTTAGGGGGGCGTCGAAGTCGGATACGCAGTATTTT. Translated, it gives CASSFRGASKSDTQYF.

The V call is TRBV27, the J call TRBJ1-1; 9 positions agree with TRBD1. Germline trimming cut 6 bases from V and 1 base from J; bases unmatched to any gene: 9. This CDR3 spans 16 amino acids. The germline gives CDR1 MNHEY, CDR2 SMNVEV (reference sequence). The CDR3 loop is CASRGQGALKNTEAFF. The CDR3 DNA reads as TGTGCCAGCAGGGGACAGGGCGCTTTGAAGAACACTGAAGCTTTCTTT.

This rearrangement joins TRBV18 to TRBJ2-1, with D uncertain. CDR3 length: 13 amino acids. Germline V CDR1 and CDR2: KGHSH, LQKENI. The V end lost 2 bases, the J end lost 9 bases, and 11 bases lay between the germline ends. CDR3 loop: CASSPKENGEQFF. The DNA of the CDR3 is TGTGCCAGCTCACCAAAGGAGAATGGTGAGCAGTTCTTC.

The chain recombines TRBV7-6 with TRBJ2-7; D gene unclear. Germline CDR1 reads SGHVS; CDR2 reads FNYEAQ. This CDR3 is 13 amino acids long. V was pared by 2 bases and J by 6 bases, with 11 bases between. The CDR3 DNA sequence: TGTGCCAGCAGCTTAAGGGTTGGTTCCGAGCAGTACTTC. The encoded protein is CASSLRVGSEQYF. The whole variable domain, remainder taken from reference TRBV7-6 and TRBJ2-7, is GAGVSQSPRYKVTKRGQDVALRCDPISGHVSLYWYRQALGQGPEFLTYFNYEAQQDKSGLPNDRFSAERPEGSISTLTIQRTEQRDSAMYRCASSLRVGSEQYFGPGTRLTVT.

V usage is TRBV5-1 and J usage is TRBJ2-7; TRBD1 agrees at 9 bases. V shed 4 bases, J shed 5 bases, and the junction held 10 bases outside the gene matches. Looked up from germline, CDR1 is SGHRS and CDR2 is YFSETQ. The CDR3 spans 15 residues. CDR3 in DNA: TGCGCCAGCAGCACAGCAACAGGGGGCATCAACGAGCAGTACTTC. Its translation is CASSTATGGINEQYF.